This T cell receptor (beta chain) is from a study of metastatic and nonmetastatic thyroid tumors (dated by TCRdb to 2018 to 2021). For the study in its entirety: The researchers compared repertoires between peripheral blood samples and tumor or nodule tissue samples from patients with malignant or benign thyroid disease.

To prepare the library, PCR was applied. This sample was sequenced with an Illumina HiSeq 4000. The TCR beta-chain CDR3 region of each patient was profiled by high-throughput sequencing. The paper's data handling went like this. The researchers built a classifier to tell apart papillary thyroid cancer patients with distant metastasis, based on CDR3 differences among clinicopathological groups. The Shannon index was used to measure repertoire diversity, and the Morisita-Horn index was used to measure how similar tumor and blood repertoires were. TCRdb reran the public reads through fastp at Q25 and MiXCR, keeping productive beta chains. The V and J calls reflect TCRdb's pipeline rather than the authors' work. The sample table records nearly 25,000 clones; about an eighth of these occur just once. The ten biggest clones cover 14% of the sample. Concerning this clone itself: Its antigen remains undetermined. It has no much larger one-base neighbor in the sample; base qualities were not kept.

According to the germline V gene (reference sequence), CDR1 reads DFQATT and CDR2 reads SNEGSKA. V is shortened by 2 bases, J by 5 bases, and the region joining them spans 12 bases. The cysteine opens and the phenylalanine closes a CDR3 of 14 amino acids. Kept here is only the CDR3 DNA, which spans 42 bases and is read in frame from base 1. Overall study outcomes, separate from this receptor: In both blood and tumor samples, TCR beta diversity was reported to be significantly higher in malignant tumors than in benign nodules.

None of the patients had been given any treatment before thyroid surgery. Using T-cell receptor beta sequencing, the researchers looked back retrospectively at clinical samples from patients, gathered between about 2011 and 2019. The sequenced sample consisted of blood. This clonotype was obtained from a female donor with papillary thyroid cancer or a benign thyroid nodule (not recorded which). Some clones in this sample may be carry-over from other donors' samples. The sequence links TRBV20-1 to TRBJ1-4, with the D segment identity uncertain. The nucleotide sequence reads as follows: TGCAGTGCTAGATCTCCGGTTTCCAATGAAAAACTGTTTTTT. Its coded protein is CSARSPVSNEKLFF.